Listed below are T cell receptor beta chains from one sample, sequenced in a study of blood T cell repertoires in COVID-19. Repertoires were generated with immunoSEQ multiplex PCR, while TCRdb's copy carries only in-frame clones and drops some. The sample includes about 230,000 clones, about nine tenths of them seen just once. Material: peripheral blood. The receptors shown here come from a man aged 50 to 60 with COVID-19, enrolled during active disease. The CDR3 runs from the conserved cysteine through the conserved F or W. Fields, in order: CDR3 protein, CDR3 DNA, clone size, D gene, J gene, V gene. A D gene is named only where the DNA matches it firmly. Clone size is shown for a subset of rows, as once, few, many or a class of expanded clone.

cdr3_aa: CASRAGYGGANVLTF
cdr3_nt: TGTGCCAGTAGGGCAGGGTACGGTGGGGCCAACGTCCTGACTTTC
clone_size: NA
d_call: NA
j_call: TRBJ2-6
v_call: TRBV19

cdr3_aa: CASSLTGGLSTGELFF
cdr3_nt: TGTGCCAGCAGCCTCACAGGGGGCTTGAGCACCGGGGAGCTGTTTTTT
clone_size: NA
d_call: TRBD1
j_call: TRBJ2-2
v_call: TRBV7-2

cdr3_aa: CAILAGGPYEQYF
cdr3_nt: TGTGCCATCCTAGCGGGAGGGCCGTACGAGCAGTACTTC
clone_size: NA
d_call: TRBD2
j_call: TRBJ2-7
v_call: TRBV2

cdr3_aa: CASSGGAGNNQPQHF
cdr3_nt: TGTGCCAGCAGCGGGGGGGCAGGGAACAATCAGCCCCAGCATTTT
clone_size: NA
d_call: NA
j_call: TRBJ1-5
v_call: TRBV7-8

cdr3_aa: CASNQPRQGTEAFF
cdr3_nt: TGTGCCAGCAATCAACCTCGACAGGGTACTGAAGCTTTCTTT
clone_size: few
d_call: TRBD1
j_call: TRBJ1-1
v_call: TRBV6-9

cdr3_aa: CASSPMDRGGNQPQHF
cdr3_nt: TGTGCCAGCAGCCCAATGGACAGGGGGGGCAATCAGCCCCAGCATTTT
clone_size: NA
d_call: TRBD1
j_call: TRBJ1-5
v_call: TRBV7-2

cdr3_aa: CASSLLGDQPQHF
cdr3_nt: TGTGCCAGCAGCTTACTGGGAGATCAGCCCCAGCATTTT
clone_size: NA
d_call: NA
j_call: TRBJ1-5
v_call: TRBV7-9

cdr3_aa: CASSALPLAGGPNEQFF
cdr3_nt: TGTGCCAGCTCAGCCCTTCCTCTAGCGGGAGGGCCCAATGAGCAGTTCTTC
clone_size: NA
d_call: TRBD2
j_call: TRBJ2-1
v_call: TRBV18

cdr3_aa: CASSPGLGGEPQHF
cdr3_nt: TGTGCCAGCTCACCGGGATTAGGCGGGGAGCCCCAGCATTTT
clone_size: NA
d_call: NA
j_call: TRBJ1-5
v_call: TRBV18

cdr3_aa: CASSKPGLAGRNEQFF
cdr3_nt: TGTGCCAGCAGCAAACCGGGACTAGCGGGACGCAATGAGCAGTTCTTC
clone_size: NA
d_call: TRBD2
j_call: TRBJ2-1
v_call: TRBV6-6

cdr3_aa: CASSETGVGTEAFF
cdr3_nt: TGTGCCAGCAGTGAGACAGGGGTGGGCACTGAAGCTTTCTTT
clone_size: NA
d_call: TRBD1
j_call: TRBJ1-1
v_call: TRBV6-1

cdr3_aa: CASRAPGDQPQHF
cdr3_nt: TGTGCCAGCAGGGCCCCAGGCGATCAGCCCCAGCATTTT
clone_size: few
d_call: NA
j_call: TRBJ1-5
v_call: TRBV6-5

cdr3_aa: CASSTQAGGSYEQYF
cdr3_nt: TGCGCCAGCAGCACCCAAGCGGGAGGCTCCTACGAGCAGTACTTC
clone_size: NA
d_call: TRBD2
j_call: TRBJ2-7
v_call: TRBV5-1

cdr3_aa: CASNQRLAGVNEQFF
cdr3_nt: TGTGCCAGCAACCAAAGACTAGCGGGAGTCAATGAGCAGTTCTTC
clone_size: NA
d_call: TRBD2
j_call: TRBJ2-1
v_call: TRBV19

cdr3_aa: CASSPGISPFHLSYEQYF
cdr3_nt: TGTGCCAGCAGTCCAGGGATCAGTCCATTTCACCTTTCCTACGAGCAGTACTTC
clone_size: once
d_call: NA
j_call: TRBJ2-7
v_call: TRBV6-6

cdr3_aa: CASSPTGLANEQFF
cdr3_nt: TGTGCCAGCAGCCCAACTGGGCTAGCTAATGAGCAGTTCTTC
clone_size: NA
d_call: NA
j_call: TRBJ2-1
v_call: TRBV3-1/TRBV3-2

cdr3_aa: CSASSGQGITGELFF
cdr3_nt: TGCAGTGCTAGTTCGGGACAGGGGATCACCGGGGAGCTGTTTTTT
clone_size: NA
d_call: TRBD1
j_call: TRBJ2-2
v_call: TRBV20-1